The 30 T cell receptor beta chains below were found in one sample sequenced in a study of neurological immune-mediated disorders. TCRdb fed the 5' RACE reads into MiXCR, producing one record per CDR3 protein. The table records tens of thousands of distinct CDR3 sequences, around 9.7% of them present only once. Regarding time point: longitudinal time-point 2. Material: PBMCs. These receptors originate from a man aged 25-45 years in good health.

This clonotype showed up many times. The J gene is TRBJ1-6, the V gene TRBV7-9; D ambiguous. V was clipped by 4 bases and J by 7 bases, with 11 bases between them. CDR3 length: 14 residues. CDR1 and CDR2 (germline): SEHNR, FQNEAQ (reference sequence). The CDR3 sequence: CASSSSLTNSPLHF. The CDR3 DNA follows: TGTGCCAGCAGCTCCTCACTAACCAATTCACCCCTCCACTTT.

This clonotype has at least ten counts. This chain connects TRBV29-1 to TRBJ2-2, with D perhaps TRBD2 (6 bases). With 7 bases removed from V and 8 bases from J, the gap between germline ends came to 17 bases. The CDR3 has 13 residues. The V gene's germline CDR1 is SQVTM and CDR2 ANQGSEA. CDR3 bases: TGCAGCGCCCGGGACTTGATGGGTGGGGAGCTGTTTTTT. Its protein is CSARDLMGGELFF.

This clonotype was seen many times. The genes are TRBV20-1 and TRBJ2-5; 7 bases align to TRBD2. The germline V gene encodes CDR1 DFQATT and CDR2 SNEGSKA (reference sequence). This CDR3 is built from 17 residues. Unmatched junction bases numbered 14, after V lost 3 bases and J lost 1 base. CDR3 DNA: TGCAGTGCTAGCATCTTAGGCCTAGCGGAGTCCCAAGAGACCCAGTACTTC. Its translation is CSASILGLAESQETQYF.

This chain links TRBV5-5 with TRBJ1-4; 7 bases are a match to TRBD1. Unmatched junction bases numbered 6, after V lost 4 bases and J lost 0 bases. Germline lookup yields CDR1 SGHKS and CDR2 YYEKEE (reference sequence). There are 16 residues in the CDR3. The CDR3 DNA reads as TGTGCCAGCAGCGATTGGGACAGATCAACTAATGAAAAACTGTTTTTT. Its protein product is CASSDWDRSTNEKLFF.

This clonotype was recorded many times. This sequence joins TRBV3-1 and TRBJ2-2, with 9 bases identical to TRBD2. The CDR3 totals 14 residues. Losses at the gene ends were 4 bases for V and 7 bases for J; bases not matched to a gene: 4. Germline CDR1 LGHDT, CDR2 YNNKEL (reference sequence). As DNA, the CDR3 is TGTGCCAGCAGCCTTAGCGGGAGAGACGGGGAGCTGTTTTTT. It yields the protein CASSLSGRDGELFF.

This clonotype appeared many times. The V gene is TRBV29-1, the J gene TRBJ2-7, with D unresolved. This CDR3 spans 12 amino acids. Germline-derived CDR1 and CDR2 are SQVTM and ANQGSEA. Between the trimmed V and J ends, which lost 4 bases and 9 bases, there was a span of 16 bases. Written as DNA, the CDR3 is TGCAGCGTTGCCTCGGACGGCTACCGGCAGTACTTC. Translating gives CSVASDGYRQYF.

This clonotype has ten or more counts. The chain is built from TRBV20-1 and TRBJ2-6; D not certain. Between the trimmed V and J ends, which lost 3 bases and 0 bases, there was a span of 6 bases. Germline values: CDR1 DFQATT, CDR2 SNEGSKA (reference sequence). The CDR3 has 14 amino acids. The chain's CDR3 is CSARADSGANVLTF. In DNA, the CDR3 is TGCAGTGCTAGGGCTGACTCTGGGGCCAACGTCCTGACTTTC.

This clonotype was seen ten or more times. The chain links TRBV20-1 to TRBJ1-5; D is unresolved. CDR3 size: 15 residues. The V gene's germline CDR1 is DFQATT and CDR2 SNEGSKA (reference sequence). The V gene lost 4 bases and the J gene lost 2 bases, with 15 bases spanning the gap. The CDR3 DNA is TGCAGTGCTATTACGGGTCCCCGGGGCAATCAGCCCCAGCATTTT. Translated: CSAITGPRGNQPQHF.

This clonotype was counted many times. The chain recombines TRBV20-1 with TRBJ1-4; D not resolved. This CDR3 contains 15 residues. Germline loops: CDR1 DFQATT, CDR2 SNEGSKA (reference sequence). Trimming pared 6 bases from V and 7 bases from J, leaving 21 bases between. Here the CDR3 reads CSATSFWAVSEKLFF. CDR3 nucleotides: TGCAGTGCCACCTCCTTTTGGGCGGTTAGTGAAAAACTGTTTTTT.

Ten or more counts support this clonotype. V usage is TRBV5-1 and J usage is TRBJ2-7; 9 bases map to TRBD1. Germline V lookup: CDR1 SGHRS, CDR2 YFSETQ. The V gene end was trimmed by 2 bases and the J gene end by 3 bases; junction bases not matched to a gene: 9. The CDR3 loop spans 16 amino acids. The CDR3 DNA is TGCGCCAGCAGCTTAGATCCGGACAGGGGATTCTACGAGCAGTACTTC. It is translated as CASSLDPDRGFYEQYF. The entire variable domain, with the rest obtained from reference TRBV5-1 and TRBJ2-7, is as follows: KAGVTQTPRYLIKTRGQQVTLSCSPISGHRSVSWYQQTPGQGLQFLFEYFSETQRNKGNFPGRFSGRQFSNSRSEMNVSTLELGDSALYLCASSLDPDRGFYEQYFGPGTRLTVT.

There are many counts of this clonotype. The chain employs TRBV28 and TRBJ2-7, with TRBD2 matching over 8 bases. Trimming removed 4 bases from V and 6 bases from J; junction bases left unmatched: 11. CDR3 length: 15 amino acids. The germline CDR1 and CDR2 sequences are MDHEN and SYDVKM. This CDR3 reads CASSSVSGITSEQYF. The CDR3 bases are TGTGCCAGCAGTTCTGTTAGCGGGATCACCTCCGAGCAGTACTTC.

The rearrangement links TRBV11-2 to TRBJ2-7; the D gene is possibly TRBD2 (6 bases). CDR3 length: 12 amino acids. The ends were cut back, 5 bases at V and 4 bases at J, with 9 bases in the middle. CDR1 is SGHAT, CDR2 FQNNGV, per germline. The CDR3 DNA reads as TGTGCCAGCAGCCAGGAGGGGTACGAGCAGTACTTC. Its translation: CASSQEGYEQYF.

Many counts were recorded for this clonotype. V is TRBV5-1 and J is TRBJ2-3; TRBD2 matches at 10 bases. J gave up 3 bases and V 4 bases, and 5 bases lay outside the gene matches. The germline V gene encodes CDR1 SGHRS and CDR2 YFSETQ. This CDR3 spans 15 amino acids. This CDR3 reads CASSLAGDGTDTQYF. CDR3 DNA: TGCGCCAGCAGCCTAGCGGGAGACGGGACAGATACGCAGTATTTT.

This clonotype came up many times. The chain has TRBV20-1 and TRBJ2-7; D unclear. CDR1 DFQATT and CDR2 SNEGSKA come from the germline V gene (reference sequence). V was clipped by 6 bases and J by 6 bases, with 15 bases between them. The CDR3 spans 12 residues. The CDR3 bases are TGCAGTGCCGCAAGCCGGGCCGCCGAGCAGTACTTC. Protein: CSAASRAAEQYF.

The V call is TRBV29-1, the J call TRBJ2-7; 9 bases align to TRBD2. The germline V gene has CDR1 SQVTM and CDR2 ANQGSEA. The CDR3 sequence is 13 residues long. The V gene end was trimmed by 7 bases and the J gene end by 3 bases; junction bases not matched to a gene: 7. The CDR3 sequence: CSGTGTSSYEQYF. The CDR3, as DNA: TGCAGCGGGACCGGGACTAGCAGCTACGAGCAGTACTTC.

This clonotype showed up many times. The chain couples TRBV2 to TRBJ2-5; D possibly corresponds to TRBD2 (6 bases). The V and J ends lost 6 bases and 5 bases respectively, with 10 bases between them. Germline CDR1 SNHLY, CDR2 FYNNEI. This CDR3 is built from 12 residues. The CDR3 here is CASSAGRETQYF. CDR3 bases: TGTGCCAGCAGCGCGGGACGGGAGACCCAGTACTTC.

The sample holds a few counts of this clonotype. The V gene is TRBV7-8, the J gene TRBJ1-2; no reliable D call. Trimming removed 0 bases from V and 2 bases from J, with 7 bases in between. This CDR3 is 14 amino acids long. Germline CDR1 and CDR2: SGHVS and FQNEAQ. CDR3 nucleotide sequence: TGTGCCAGCAGCTTAGCGGCCGCCAACTATGGCTACACCTTC. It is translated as CASSLAAANYGYTF.

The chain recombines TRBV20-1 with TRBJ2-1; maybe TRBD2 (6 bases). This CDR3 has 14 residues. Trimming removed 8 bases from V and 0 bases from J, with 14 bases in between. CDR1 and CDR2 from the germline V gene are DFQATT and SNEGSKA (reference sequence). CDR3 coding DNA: TGCAGTCCAGGCGGGGAAGCCTCCTACAATGAGCAGTTCTTC. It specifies CSPGGEASYNEQFF.

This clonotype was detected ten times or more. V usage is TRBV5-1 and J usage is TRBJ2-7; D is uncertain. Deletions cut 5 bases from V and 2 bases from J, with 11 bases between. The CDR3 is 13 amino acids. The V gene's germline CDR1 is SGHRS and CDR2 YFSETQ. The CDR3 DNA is TGCGCCAGCAGTGTGGCGGCTACCTACGAGCAGTACTTC. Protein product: CASSVAATYEQYF.

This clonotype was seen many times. CDR3 coding DNA: TGTGCCAGCAGCTTCTTGGGCCTAGCGGGCTACAATGAGCAGTTCTTC. Its protein product is CASSFLGLAGYNEQFF. This chain uses TRBV5-5 with TRBJ2-1; 8 nucleotides match TRBD2. Per the germline V gene, CDR1 is SGHKS and CDR2 is YYEKEE (reference sequence). There are 16 residues in the CDR3. With 2 bases clipped from V and 3 bases from J, the junction kept 7 bases outside the gene matches.

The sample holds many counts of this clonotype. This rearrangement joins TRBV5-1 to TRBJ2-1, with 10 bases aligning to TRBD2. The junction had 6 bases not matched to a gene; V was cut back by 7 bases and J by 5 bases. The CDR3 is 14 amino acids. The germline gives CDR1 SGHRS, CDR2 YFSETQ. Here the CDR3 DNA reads TGCGCCAGCGGGAAACTAGCGGGAAACAATGAGCAGTTCTTC. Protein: CASGKLAGNNEQFF. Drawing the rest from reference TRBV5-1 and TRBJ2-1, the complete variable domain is KAGVTQTPRYLIKTRGQQVTLSCSPISGHRSVSWYQQTPGQGLQFLFEYFSETQRNKGNFPGRFSGRQFSNSRSEMNVSTLELGDSALYLCASGKLAGNNEQFFGPGTRLTVL.

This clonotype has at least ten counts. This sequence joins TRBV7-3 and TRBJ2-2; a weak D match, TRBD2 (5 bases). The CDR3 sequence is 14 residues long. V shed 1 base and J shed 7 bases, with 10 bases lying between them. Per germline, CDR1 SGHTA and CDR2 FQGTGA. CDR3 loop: CASSLRPGIGELFF. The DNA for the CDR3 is TGTGCCAGCAGCTTAAGACCGGGGATCGGGGAGCTGTTTTTT.

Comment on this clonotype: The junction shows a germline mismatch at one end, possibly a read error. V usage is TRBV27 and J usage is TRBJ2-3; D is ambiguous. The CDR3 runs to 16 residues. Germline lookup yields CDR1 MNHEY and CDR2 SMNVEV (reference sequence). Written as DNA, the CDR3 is TGTACCAGCAGGTTATCGCAAGGGTCGGTTACAGATACGCAGTATTTT. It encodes CTSRLSQGSVTDTQYF.

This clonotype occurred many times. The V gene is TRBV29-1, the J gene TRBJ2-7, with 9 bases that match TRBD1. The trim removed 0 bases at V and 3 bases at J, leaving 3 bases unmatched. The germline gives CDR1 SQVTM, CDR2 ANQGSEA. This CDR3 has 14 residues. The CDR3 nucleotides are TGCAGCGTTGAAGATCTGACAGGGGGCTACGAGCAGTACTTC. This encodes CSVEDLTGGYEQYF.

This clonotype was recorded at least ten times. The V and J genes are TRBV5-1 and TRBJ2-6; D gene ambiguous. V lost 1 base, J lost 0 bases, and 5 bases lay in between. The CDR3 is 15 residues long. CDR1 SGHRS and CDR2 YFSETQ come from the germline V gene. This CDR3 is CASSLFRSGANVLTF. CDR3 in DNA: TGCGCCAGCAGCTTGTTTCGCTCTGGGGCCAACGTCCTGACTTTC.

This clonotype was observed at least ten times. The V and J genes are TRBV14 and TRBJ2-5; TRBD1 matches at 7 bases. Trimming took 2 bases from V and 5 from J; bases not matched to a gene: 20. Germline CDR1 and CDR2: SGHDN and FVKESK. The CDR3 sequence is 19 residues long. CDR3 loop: CASSQFGEQGTQPRETQYF. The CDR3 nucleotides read TGTGCCAGCAGCCAATTCGGGGAACAGGGGACCCAACCCCGCGAGACCCAGTACTTC.

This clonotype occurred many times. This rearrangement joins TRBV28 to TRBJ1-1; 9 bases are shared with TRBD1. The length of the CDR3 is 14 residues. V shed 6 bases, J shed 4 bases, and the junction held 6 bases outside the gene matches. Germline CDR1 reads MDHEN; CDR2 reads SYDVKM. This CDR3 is CASSPTGGGTEAFF. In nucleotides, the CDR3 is TGTGCCAGCAGCCCGACAGGGGGGGGCACTGAAGCTTTCTTT. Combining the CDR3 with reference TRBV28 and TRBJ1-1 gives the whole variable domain DVKVTQSSRYLVKRTGEKVFLECVQDMDHENMFWYRQDPGLGLRLIYFSYDVKMKEKGDIPEGYSVSREKKERFSLILESASTNQTSMYLCASSPTGGGTEAFFGQGTRLTVV.

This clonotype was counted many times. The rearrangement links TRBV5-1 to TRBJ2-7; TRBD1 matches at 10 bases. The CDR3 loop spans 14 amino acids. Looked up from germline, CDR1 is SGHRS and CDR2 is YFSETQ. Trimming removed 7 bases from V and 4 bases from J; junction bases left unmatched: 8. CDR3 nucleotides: TGCGCCAGCGGCTCGACAGGGGGCGGGTACGAGCAGTACTTC. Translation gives CASGSTGGGYEQYF.

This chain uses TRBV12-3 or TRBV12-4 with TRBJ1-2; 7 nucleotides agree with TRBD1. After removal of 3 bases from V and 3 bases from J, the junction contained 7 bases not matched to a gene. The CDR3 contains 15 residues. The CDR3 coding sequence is TGTGCCAGCAGTTTCTACCCCCAGGGGGACTATGGCTACACCTTC. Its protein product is CASSFYPQGDYGYTF.

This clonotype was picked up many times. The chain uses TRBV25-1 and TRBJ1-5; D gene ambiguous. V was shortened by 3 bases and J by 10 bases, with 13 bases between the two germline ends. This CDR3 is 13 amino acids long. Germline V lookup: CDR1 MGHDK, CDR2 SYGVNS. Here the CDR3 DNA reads TGTGCCAGCAGTGATGCGGGGAGGGAACCCCAGCATTTT. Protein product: CASSDAGREPQHF.